The T cell receptor (beta chain) described here comes from a study of control samples from healthy donors and cancer patients. CDR1 MNHEY and CDR2 SVGEGT come from the germline V gene. Trimming stripped 3 bases from V and 3 bases from J, with 7 bases between. There are 13 residues in the CDR3. The protocol was immunoSEQ multiplex PCR, while the TCRdb copy is restricted to in-frame clones and leaves out a portion. The table lists tens of thousands of clones, over 85% of them singletons. The receptor was derived from a man younger than 40 in good health. Material for sequencing was blood. This chain links TRBV6-2 or TRBV6-3 with TRBJ2-3; D not certain. The CDR3 reads CASSYAETDTQYF. As DNA, the CDR3 is TGTGCCAGCAGTTATGCAGAGACAGATACGCAGTATTTT.